Below, 21 T cell receptor beta chains from the same sample are listed, as sequenced in a study of CD8 T cell repertoires and HIV-1 epitope variants. Clones were sequenced by immunoSEQ multiplex PCR, and TCRdb holds only the in-frame ones, with some missing. The profile shows 4,500 to 6,500 clones, 66% of them singletons. For these TCRs, the target antigens are not known. Source material: cultured CD8+ T cells derived from PBMCs. These receptors originate from a male donor with HIV.

The rearrangement uses TRBV7-2 and TRBJ1-5; the D is unclear. CDR1 is SGHTA, CDR2 FQGNSA, per germline. The CDR3 loop spans 14 amino acids. V was pared by 5 bases and J by 3 bases, with 11 bases between. CDR3 residues: CASSRELTNQPQHF. CDR3 coding DNA: TGTGCCAGCAGCCGGGAATTGACCAATCAGCCCCAGCATTTT.

This clone was counted only a few times. The CDR3 loop reads CASSMEPPEQYF. The CDR3 region has the DNA TGTGCCAGTAGTATGGAGCCCCCGGAGCAGTACTTC. V usage is TRBV19 and J usage is TRBJ2-7; D gene ambiguous. V shed 3 bases and J shed 7 bases, with 10 bases lying between them. Germline CDR1 is LNHDA and CDR2 is SQIVND (reference sequence). The CDR3 loop spans 12 amino acids.

The chain couples TRBV4-1 to TRBJ2-7, with no clear D. V lost 4 bases and J 1 base, leaving 5 bases between the germline ends. Germline values: CDR1 MGHRA, CDR2 YSYEKL. CDR3 length equals 12 residues. The DNA for the CDR3 is TGCGCCAGCAGCCCCAATTCCTACGAGCAGTACTTC. This translates into CASSPNSYEQYF.

This clone is a singleton in its sample. The chain employs TRBV9 and TRBJ2-7; 7 bases map to TRBD2. The V and J ends lost 4 bases and 12 bases, in that order; junction bases with no gene match: 16. Germline values: CDR1 SGDLS, CDR2 YYNGEE. The CDR3 is 14 residues long. The CDR3 DNA sequence: TGTGCCAGCAGCCCAGGTCAGGGAGGGGTCACTCCGTACTTC. This translates into CASSPGQGGVTPYF.

The chain combines TRBV7-6 with TRBJ2-5; 8 positions match TRBD1. V trimming: 4 bases; J trimming: 2 bases; junction bases outside the gene matches: 6. CDR3 size: 15 residues. Germline CDR1 SGHVS, CDR2 FNYEAQ. The CDR3 loop is CASSSLHRGQETQYF. The CDR3 DNA reads as TGTGCCAGCAGCTCGCTACACAGGGGGCAAGAGACCCAGTACTTC.

This clone was detected a few times. The J gene is TRBJ1-3, the V gene TRBV13; perhaps TRBD1 as D (5 bases). The CDR3 is made up of 17 amino acids. The V end was cut by 5 bases, the J end by 0 bases, with 17 bases between. Germline loops: CDR1 PRHDT, CDR2 FYEKMQ (reference sequence). The CDR3 region is CASSGGFGASSGNTIYF. In nucleotides, the CDR3 is TGTGCCAGCAGCGGTGGATTTGGGGCTAGCTCTGGAAACACCATATATTTT.

This sequence joins TRBV13 and TRBJ1-1; 7 positions match TRBD1. The V gene end was trimmed by 5 bases and the J gene end by 6 bases; junction bases not matched to a gene: 6. Germline V gene sequence: CDR1 PRHDT, CDR2 FYEKMQ (reference sequence). The CDR3 is 13 amino acids. CDR3 in DNA: TGTGCCAGCAGCCATACAGGGGACTCTGAAGCTTTCTTT. As protein: CASSHTGDSEAFF. The variable domain in full, completed from reference TRBV13 and TRBJ1-1, reads AAGVIQSPRHLIKEKRETATLKCYPIPRHDTVYWYQQGPGQDPQFLISFYEKMQSDKGSIPDRFSAQQFSDYHSELNMSSLELGDSALYFCASSHTGDSEAFFGQGTRLTVV.

Only one count was recorded for this clone. The J gene is TRBJ2-7, the V gene TRBV7-9; D call uncertain. The CDR3 covers 14 residues. V dropped 1 base and J dropped 3 bases, with 10 bases sitting between them. CDR1 SEHNR and CDR2 FQNEAQ come from the germline V gene (reference sequence). CDR3: CASSLGGSDYEQYF. CDR3 bases: TGTGCCAGCAGCTTAGGGGGATCCGACTACGAGCAGTACTTC.

The chain couples TRBV2 to TRBJ1-2; D remains ambiguous. The CDR3 is made up of 14 amino acids. Trimming removed 3 bases at V and 0 bases at J, with 8 bases between. The V gene's germline CDR1 is SNHLY and CDR2 FYNNEI. CDR3 residues: CASSDARANYGYTF. CDR3 sequence (DNA): TGTGCCAGCAGTGATGCAAGAGCTAACTATGGCTACACCTTC.

The chain is built from TRBV9 and TRBJ2-7, with TRBD2 as a possible D gene (7 bases). Trimming removed 8 bases at V and 5 bases at J, with 17 bases between. CDR1 is SGDLS, CDR2 YYNGEE, per germline. The CDR3 is 13 residues long. CDR3 DNA sequence: TGTGCCAGTTCGCTGGGCGGGGGCGACGAGCAGTACTTC. Translating gives CASSLGGGDEQYF.

The chain carries TRBV28 and TRBJ2-7; D is possibly TRBD2 (6 bases). This CDR3 spans 14 amino acids. Looked up from germline, CDR1 is MDHEN and CDR2 is SYDVKM. Trimming removed 3 bases from V and 2 bases from J, with 11 bases in between. CDR3 region: CASSLGTPAYEQYF. In DNA form, the CDR3 reads TGTGCCAGCAGTTTGGGGACTCCCGCCTACGAGCAGTACTTC.

CDR3 protein: CASRRTSGSADTQYF. CDR3 DNA sequence: TGTGCCAGCAGAAGAACTAGCGGGAGTGCGGATACGCAGTATTTT. The chain combines TRBV2 with TRBJ2-3; 11 bases agree with TRBD2. V was clipped by 6 bases and J by 6 bases; unmatched bases: 8. Germline CDR1 is SNHLY and CDR2 is FYNNEI. CDR3 length equals 15 residues.

The chain is built from TRBV7-9 and TRBJ1-2, with 7 nucleotides matching TRBD1. Per the germline V gene, CDR1 is SEHNR and CDR2 is FQNEAQ (reference sequence). The CDR3 extends over 13 amino acids. Losses at the gene ends were 8 bases for V and 8 bases for J; bases not matched to a gene: 11. The CDR3 sequence: CASVLGTDGGYTF. The CDR3, as DNA: TGTGCCAGCGTACTGGGGACAGATGGAGGCTACACCTTC.

In this sample, this clone turned up a few times. V usage is TRBV11-3 and J usage is TRBJ2-2; 7 bases fit TRBD1. V dropped 5 bases and J dropped 4; count of bases not matched to a gene: 7. Germline CDR1 is SGHNT and CDR2 is YENEEA. The CDR3 loop spans 15 amino acids. This CDR3 is CASSARQGPTGELFF. CDR3 DNA sequence: TGTGCCAGCAGCGCCCGACAGGGACCCACCGGGGAGCTGTTTTTT.

This rearrangement joins TRBV4-1 to TRBJ2-1; tentatively, D is TRBD1 (5 bases). The V end lost 0 bases, the J end lost 10 bases, and 19 bases lay between the germline ends. The CDR3 has 16 residues. The V gene's germline CDR1 is MGHRA and CDR2 YSYEKL. The CDR3 is CASSQDRGLRLREQFF. The CDR3 DNA reads TGCGCCAGCAGCCAAGATAGGGGCTTGCGCCTCAGGGAGCAGTTCTTC.

The chain combines TRBV11-2 with TRBJ2-1; no reliable D call. This CDR3 is 13 amino acids long. Germline CDR1 reads SGHAT; CDR2 reads FQNNGV. Trimming cost V 4 bases and J 5 bases, with 9 bases left between them. The CDR3 bases are TGTGCCAGCAGCTACGGGCCAAACAATGAGCAGTTCTTC. Its translation is CASSYGPNNEQFF.

This chain joins TRBV7-9 and TRBJ1-3; D is possibly TRBD1 (5 bases). CDR3 size: 17 residues. Germline V gene sequence: CDR1 SEHNR, CDR2 FQNEAQ (reference sequence). Trimming pared 6 bases from V and 1 base from J, leaving 19 bases between. CDR3 region: CASRVDQGLRSGNTIYF. CDR3 in DNA: TGTGCCAGCAGAGTAGACCAGGGCCTGAGGTCTGGAAACACCATATATTTT. The whole variable domain, filled in from reference TRBV7-9 and TRBJ1-3, reads DTGVSQNPRHKITKRGQNVTFRCDPISEHNRLYWYRQTLGQGPEFLTYFQNEAQLEKSRLLSDRFSAERPKGSFSTLEIQRTEQGDSAMYLCASRVDQGLRSGNTIYFGEGSWLTVV.

The rearrangement links TRBV6-1 to TRBJ2-7; TRBD1 agrees at 9 bases. The germline CDR1 and CDR2 sequences are MNHNS and SASEGT. Unmatched junction bases numbered 9, after V lost 6 bases and J lost 3 bases. This CDR3 comprises 15 residues. CDR3 amino acids: CASSISPGQGYEQYF. Here the CDR3 DNA reads TGTGCCAGCAGCATAAGCCCGGGACAGGGCTACGAGCAGTACTTC.

The rearrangement links TRBV9 to TRBJ2-3; TRBD2 aligns across 9 bases. The ends lost 1 base at V and 4 bases at J; junction bases unmatched: 7. The CDR3 is made up of 16 amino acids. The germline gives CDR1 SGDLS, CDR2 YYNGEE. The DNA for the CDR3 is TGTGCCAGCAGCGTATGGGCGGGAGGGCCCTCAGATACGCAGTATTTT. This encodes CASSVWAGGPSDTQYF.

This clone has just a few counts. The gene calls are TRBV5-1 and TRBJ1-1; D gene uncertain. The germline V gene has CDR1 SGHRS and CDR2 YFSETQ. Trimming cost V 5 bases and J 4 bases, with 18 bases left between them. CDR3 length: 15 residues. CDR3 sequence: CASSFGPTGGTEAFF. The CDR3 DNA follows: TGCGCCAGCAGTTTTGGGCCCACCGGAGGCACTGAAGCTTTCTTT.

This clone was seen a few times. The chain couples TRBV5-1 to TRBJ2-7; 7 bases are a match to TRBD2. Trimming cost V 0 bases and J 6 bases; bases outside gene matches: 6. Germline V gene sequence: CDR1 SGHRS, CDR2 YFSETQ. The CDR3 sequence is 14 residues long. Here the CDR3 DNA reads TGCGCCAGCAGCTTGGAGGAGGGGAGGGGCGAGCAGTACTTC. It translates to CASSLEEGRGEQYF.